This T cell receptor beta chain was captured by sequencing in a study of early T cells in non-severe SARS-CoV-2 infection. V dropped 3 bases and J dropped 5; count of bases not matched to a gene: 9. This CDR3 has 16 residues. Germline CDR1 and CDR2: DFQATT and SNEGSKA (reference sequence). The library protocol tagged individual cDNA molecules with unique molecular identifiers. One entry per CDR3 protein, called by TCRdb with MiXCR from the 5' RACE reads. The data show about 50,000 distinct CDR3 sequences, roughly 9.3% seen once. This receptor was identified in an adult who was a healthcare worker with PCR-confirmed SARS-CoV-2 infection or an uninfected control (not recorded which). This chain links TRBV20-1 with TRBJ2-5; 13 bases line up with TRBD2. The source material was whole blood. DNA for the CDR3: TGCAGTGCTAGTTCACTAGCGGGAGGGTTTATGGAGACCCAGTACTTC. Translated, it gives CSASSLAGGFMETQYF.